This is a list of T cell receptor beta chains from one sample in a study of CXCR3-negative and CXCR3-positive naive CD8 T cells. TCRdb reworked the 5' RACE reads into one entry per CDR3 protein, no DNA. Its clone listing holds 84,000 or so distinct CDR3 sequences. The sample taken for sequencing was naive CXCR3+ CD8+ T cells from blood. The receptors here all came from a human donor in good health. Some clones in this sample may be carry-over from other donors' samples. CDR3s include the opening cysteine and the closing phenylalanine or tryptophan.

CDR3 protein: CSARDMGEGNQPQHF; V gene: TRBV20-1; J gene: TRBJ1-5
CDR3 protein: CASSLIGLAGNNEQFF; V gene: TRBV7-9; J gene: TRBJ2-1
CDR3 protein: CASSKGAGARHEQYF; V gene: TRBV21-1; J gene: TRBJ2-7
CDR3 protein: CASSRELGEGTEAFF; V gene: TRBV14; J gene: TRBJ1-1
CDR3 protein: CASSIGHGGQYF; V gene: TRBV19; J gene: TRBJ2-7
CDR3 protein: CASSLIGKGTEAFF; V gene: TRBV11-2; J gene: TRBJ1-1
CDR3 protein: CASSSNRGRTDTQYF; V gene: TRBV7-2; J gene: TRBJ2-3
CDR3 protein: CASSPPDGPVRSEQYF; V gene: TRBV28; J gene: TRBJ2-7
CDR3 protein: CASSQTAVSQPQHF; V gene: TRBV7-9; J gene: TRBJ1-5
CDR3 protein: CASSLERGSWNTEAFF; V gene: TRBV5-1; J gene: TRBJ1-1
CDR3 protein: CASSLAASTDTQYF; V gene: TRBV12-3/TRBV12-4; J gene: TRBJ2-3
CDR3 protein: CASRYGQGADEQFF; V gene: TRBV12-3/TRBV12-4; J gene: TRBJ2-1
CDR3 protein: CASSAGGRNTEAFF; V gene: TRBV7-3; J gene: TRBJ1-1